The clone carrying this T cell receptor (beta chain) was detected once. This sample is part of a study of cytomegalovirus exposure and HLA in healthy donors. The donors were members of the roughly 130-subject validation cohort (separate from the 666-subject first cohort). Data came from immunoSEQ multiplex PCR; TCRdb stores just in-frame clones and leaves some out. Of roughly 330,000 clones in the sample, around 90% were seen once. Input material: PBMCs. The sequence was collected from a woman in her 30s in good health and CMV-seropositive.

The CDR3 nucleotides are TGTGCCAGCAGTCCCCCCGGCTGGAGAACGAACACTGAAGCTTTCTTT. Amino acids: CASSPPGWRTNTEAFF. This chain uses TRBV9 with TRBJ1-1; no definite D call. CDR1 and CDR2 from the germline V gene are SGDLS and YYNGEE. The V end lost 5 bases, the J end lost 1 base, and 18 bases lay between the germline ends. This CDR3 is 16 amino acids long.